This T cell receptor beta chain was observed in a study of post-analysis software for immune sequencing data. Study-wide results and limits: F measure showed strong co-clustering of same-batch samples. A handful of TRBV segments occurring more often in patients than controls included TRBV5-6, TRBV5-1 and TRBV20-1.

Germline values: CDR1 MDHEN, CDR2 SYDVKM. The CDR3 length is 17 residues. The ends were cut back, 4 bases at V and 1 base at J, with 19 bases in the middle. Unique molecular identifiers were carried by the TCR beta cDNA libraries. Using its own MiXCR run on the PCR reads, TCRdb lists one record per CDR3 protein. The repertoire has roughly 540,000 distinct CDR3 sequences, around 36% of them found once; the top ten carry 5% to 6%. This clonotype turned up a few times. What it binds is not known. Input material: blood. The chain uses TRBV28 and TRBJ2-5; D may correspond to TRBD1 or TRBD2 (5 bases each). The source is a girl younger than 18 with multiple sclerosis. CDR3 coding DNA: TGTGCCAGCAGTTCCGTTCCGGGGCTTCACCTCCAAGAGACCCAGTACTTC. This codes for CASSSVPGLHLQETQYF.